These 5 T cell receptor beta chains were sequenced from one sample in a study of blood T cell repertoires in COVID-19. Sequenced by immunoSEQ multiplex PCR; TCRdb stores in-frame clones only, minus some. The table shows fewer than 40,000 clones, with around 90% occurring only once. What was sequenced was peripheral blood. The origin of the receptors is a human donor in a cohort sampled during active COVID-19.

The chain is built from TRBV3-1 (or the pseudogene TRBV3-2) and TRBJ2-5; TRBD2 aligns across 7 bases. Germline CDR1 and CDR2: LGHDT and YNNKEL (reference sequence). This CDR3 region has 17 residues. The J segment lost 3 bases and the V segment lost 4 bases, leaving 14 bases of the junction unmatched. The CDR3 DNA is TGTGCCAGCAGCCTCTTGGGTGCGGGGGTTCAGGAAGAGACCCAGTACTTC. Residues: CASSLLGAGVQEETQYF.

The chain uses TRBV18 and TRBJ2-3; 8 positions match TRBD2. The trim removed 4 bases at V and 0 bases at J, leaving 6 bases unmatched. Germline CDR1 and CDR2: KGHSH and LQKENI. The CDR3 is made up of 16 amino acids. CDR3 protein: CASSLLTSVSTDTQYF. CDR3 coding DNA: TGTGCCAGCTCACTACTGACTAGCGTCAGCACAGATACGCAGTATTTT.

The rearrangement uses TRBV6-2 or TRBV6-3 and TRBJ2-5; TRBD1 matches at 7 bases. This CDR3 is 14 amino acids long. CDR1 is MNHEY and CDR2 is SVGEGT in the germline V gene. With 5 bases clipped from V and 1 base from J, the junction kept 4 bases outside the gene matches. For the CDR3, the DNA is TGTGCCAGCAGTCACAGACAGGGCCAAGAGACCCAGTACTTC. This sequence encodes CASSHRQGQETQYF.

The chain recombines TRBV14 with TRBJ1-5; D remains ambiguous. V was pared by 0 bases and J by 7 bases, with 7 bases between. CDR3 length: 13 amino acids. Germline CDR1 reads SGHDN; CDR2 reads FVKESK. CDR3 in amino acids: CASSQDSLQPQHF. CDR3 sequence (DNA): TGTGCCAGCAGCCAAGACAGTCTCCAGCCCCAGCATTTT. Filled out from reference TRBV14 and TRBJ1-5, the complete variable domain reads EAGVTQFPSHSVIEKGQTVTLRCDPISGHDNLYWYRRVMGKEIKFLLHFVKESKQDESGMPNNRFLAERTGGTYSTLKVQPAELEDSGVYFCASSQDSLQPQHFGDGTRLSIL.

This clone came up once. The chain joins TRBV28 to TRBJ2-3; 7 bases fit TRBD2. The CDR3 runs to 16 residues. V shed 6 bases and J 7 bases; nucleotides not matched to a gene: 16. Germline CDR1 is MDHEN and CDR2 is SYDVKM. CDR3 region: CASSRGGAGAVYTQYF. In DNA form, the CDR3 reads TGTGCCAGCAGCCGAGGCGGGGCGGGAGCGGTTTATACGCAGTATTTT.